These T cell receptor beta chains were read from a single sample in a study of T cell repertoires in cytomegalovirus infection. These receptors have no identified antigens. TCRdb re-called the reads through MiXCR, storing one row per CDR3 protein. The sample includes hundreds of thousands of distinct CDR3 sequences, less than 35% seen only once; the top ten take around 12%. The material was cultured CD8+ T cells from PBMCs, obtained from culture after CMV antigen stimulation. The receptors shown here come from a human donor in good health (CMV status not recorded). Some clones in this sample may be carry-over from other donors' samples. Both conserved end residues are trimmed from each CDR3. D genes are given only for firm matches.

d_gene	v_gene	CDR3aa
-	TRBV7-3	ASSLVAGIAEETQY
-	TRBV25-1	ASSWERGNYNEQF
TRBD1	TRBV5-1	ASSWDRDGYT
TRBD2	TRBV27	ASSYLAGHSTDTQY
TRBD1	TRBV12-3/TRBV12-4	ASSAGQGGNEKLF
-	TRBV19	ASSMKRLGELF
TRBD1	TRBV9	ASSVGQGAAEAF
-	TRBV6-6	ASLYRSTGELF
-	TRBV4-3	ASSQAGGSETQY
-	TRBV7-4	ASSATPDPEAF
-	TRBV7-8	ASNLAGVETQY
TRBD1	TRBV6-1	ASSEDWTGGYIVTGELF
TRBD2	TRBV7-6	ASSSTSGGAPDTQY
-	TRBV7-9	ASSPVGSNQPQH
-	TRBV25-1	ASSETGQFGGYTEAF
TRBD1	TRBV7-2	ASSLRGTGGPYNEQF
-	TRBV7-9	ASSSGTGTLPHYEQY
-	TRBV12-3/TRBV12-4	ASSFQTNYEQY
-	TRBV6-5	ASSSGQEQF
-	TRBV7-6	ASRPSGSYEQY
TRBD1	TRBV6-2/TRBV6-3	ASSPGTGDTYGYT
-	TRBV7-3	ASSVTLGELF
-	TRBV7-2	ASSLWGMGNEQF
-	TRBV19	ASSTQTVGYGYT
-	TRBV7-9	ASSRHRETNYNEQF
TRBD2	TRBV27	ASSSILAGGYEQY
-	TRBV5-5	ASSQYGGSDGYT
-	TRBV27	ASSPWGGADIGYT
-	TRBV12-3/TRBV12-4	ASSFQVEGGSYNEQF
-	TRBV10-3	AISEADLNYGYT
TRBD1	TRBV14	ASSQYRGGSSYNEQF
-	TRBV13	ASSSVRGTYGYT
TRBD1	TRBV7-6	ASSPVSGTGRDTIY
-	TRBV28	ASRDLNTEAF
-	TRBV7-7	ASSSNRRGENTGELF
-	TRBV11-2	ASSFVARLSYNEQF
TRBD1	TRBV7-6	ASSPRTGGARNEQF
TRBD1	TRBV7-8	ASSWPTTGGGNEQF
-	TRBV6-2/TRBV6-3	ASSNPETALPMYTEAF
-	TRBV24-1	ATSGCYVDMDITINQPQH
TRBD1	TRBV7-8	ASSLAGTGGAGIEAF
TRBD1	TRBV4-1	ASSQVSGTGAGYT
TRBD1	TRBV29-1	SVEDGQGGNTIY
-	TRBV27	ASSLSKGLNTEAF
TRBD2	TRBV19	ASTPGTSPKNIQY
-	TRBV6-6	ASIEKGAGNTIY
-	TRBV12-3/TRBV12-4	ASRDSDEAGSEQY
-	TRBV27	ASRPGVSNQPQH
-	TRBV11-3	ASSYQGIDEQF
-	TRBV4-3	ASSQDAGVAYNEQF
-	TRBV5-8	ASSPGGAF
-	TRBV12-5	ASGDTALSYEQY
TRBD1	TRBV28	ASSSDREKGTDTQY
TRBD1	TRBV10-3	AISSGTGIHEQY